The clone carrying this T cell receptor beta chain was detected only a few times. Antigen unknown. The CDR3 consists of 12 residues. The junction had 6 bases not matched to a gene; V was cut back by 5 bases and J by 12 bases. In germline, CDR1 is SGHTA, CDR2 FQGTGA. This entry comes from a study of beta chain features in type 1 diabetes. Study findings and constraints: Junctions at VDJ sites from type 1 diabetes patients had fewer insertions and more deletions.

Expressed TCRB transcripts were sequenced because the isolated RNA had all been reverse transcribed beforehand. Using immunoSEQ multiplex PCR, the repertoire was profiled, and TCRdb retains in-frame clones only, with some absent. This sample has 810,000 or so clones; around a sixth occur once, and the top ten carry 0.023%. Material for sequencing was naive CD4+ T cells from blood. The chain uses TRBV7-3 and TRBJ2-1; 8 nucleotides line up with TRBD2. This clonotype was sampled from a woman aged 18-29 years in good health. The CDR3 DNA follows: TGTGCCAGCAGCAGCCCCGGGACTAGGCAGTTCTTC. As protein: CASSSPGTRQFF.